This entry is about one T cell receptor beta chain. The record originates from a study of CD8 T cells in Susac syndrome. Reverse transcription used roughly 0.45 to 1 ug RNA and random hexamers. TCRdb itself ran the immunoSEQ multiplex PCR reads through MiXCR, one entry per CDR3 protein. The data contain roughly 150,000 distinct CDR3 sequences, 85% to 95% of them singletons. Germline V CDR1 and CDR2: DFQATT, SNEGSKA (reference sequence). The CDR3 runs to 12 residues. Trimming removed 0 bases from V and 5 bases from J, with 5 bases in between. TCR beta sequencing was performed on blood CD8+ and CD4+ T cells. The CD8+ and CD4+ T cells were negatively isolated, with the TEMRA cells enriched by FACS.

Sequenced input: CD8+ T cells from PBMCs. The chain uses TRBV20-1 and TRBJ2-1; D is undetermined. This TCR was recovered from a human donor with multiple sclerosis. The CDR3 region has the DNA TGCAGTGCTAGAGAACTCGACAATGAGCAGTTCTTC. Amino acid sequence: CSARELDNEQFF.